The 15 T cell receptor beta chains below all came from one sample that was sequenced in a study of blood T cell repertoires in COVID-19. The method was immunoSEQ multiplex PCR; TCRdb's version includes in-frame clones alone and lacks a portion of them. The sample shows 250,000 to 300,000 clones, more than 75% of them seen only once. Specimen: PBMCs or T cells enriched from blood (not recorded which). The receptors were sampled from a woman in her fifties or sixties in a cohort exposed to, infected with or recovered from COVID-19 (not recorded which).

The CDR3 spells CASSLEGVAGELFF. In nucleotides, the CDR3 is TGCGCCAGCAGCTTGGAGGGGGTCGCCGGGGAGCTGTTTTTT. The chain uses TRBV5-1 and TRBJ2-2; TRBD1 might be the D (6 bases). Trimming stripped 0 bases from V and 6 bases from J, with 9 bases between. The CDR3 is 14 amino acids. Germline CDR1 and CDR2: SGHRS and YFSETQ.

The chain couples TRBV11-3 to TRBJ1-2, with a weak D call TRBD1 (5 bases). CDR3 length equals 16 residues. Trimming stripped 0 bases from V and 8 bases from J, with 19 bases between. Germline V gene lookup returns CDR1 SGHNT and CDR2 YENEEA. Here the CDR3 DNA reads TGTGCCAGCAGCTTAGAAGTCGGGGGGTTGATAGGAGGCTACACCTTC. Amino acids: CASSLEVGGLIGGYTF.

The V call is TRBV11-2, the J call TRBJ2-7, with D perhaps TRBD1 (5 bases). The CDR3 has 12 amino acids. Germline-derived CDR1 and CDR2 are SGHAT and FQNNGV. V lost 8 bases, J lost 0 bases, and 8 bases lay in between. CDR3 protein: CASAQVSYEQYF. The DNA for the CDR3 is TGTGCCAGCGCACAGGTCTCCTACGAGCAGTACTTC.

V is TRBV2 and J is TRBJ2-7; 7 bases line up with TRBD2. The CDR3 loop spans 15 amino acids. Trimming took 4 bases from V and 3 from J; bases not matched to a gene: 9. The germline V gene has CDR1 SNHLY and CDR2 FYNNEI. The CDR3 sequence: CASSALVAGDYEQYF. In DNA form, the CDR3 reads TGTGCCAGCAGTGCGCTGGTCGCGGGAGACTACGAGCAGTACTTC.

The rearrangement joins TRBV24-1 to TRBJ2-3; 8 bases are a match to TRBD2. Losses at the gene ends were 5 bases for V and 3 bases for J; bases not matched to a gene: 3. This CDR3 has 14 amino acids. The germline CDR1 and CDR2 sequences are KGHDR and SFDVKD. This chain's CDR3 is CATSAGGLTDTQYF. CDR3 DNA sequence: TGTGCCACCAGTGCGGGGGGGCTTACAGATACGCAGTATTTT.

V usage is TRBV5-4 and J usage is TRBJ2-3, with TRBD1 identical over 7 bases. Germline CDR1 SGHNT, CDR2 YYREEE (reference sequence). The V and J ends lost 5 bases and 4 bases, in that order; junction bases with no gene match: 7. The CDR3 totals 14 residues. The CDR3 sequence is CASSLRQGPDTQYF. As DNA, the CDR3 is TGTGCCAGCAGTCTCAGACAGGGCCCAGATACGCAGTATTTT.

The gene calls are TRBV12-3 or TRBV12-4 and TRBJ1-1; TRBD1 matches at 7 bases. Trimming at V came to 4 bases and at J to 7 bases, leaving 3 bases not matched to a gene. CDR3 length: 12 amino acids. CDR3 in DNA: TGTGCCAGCAGTTCCGACAGGGTTGAAGCTTTCTTT. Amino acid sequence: CASSSDRVEAFF.

The CDR3 here is CASSPGFPGTDTQYF. CDR3 sequence (DNA): TGTGCCAGCAGCCCCGGGTTCCCTGGCACAGATACGCAGTATTTT. V gene TRBV7-9 combines with J gene TRBJ2-3; D is unresolved. The CDR3 totals 15 residues. Germline V CDR1 and CDR2: SEHNR, FQNEAQ (reference sequence). V was pared by 5 bases and J by 1 base, with 13 bases between.

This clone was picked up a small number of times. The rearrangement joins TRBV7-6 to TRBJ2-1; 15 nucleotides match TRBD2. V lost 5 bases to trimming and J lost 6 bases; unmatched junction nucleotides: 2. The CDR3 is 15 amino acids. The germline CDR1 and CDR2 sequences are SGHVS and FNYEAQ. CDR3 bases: TGTGCCAGCAGCGTGGGACTAGCGGGAGGCAATGAGCAGTTCTTC. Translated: CASSVGLAGGNEQFF.

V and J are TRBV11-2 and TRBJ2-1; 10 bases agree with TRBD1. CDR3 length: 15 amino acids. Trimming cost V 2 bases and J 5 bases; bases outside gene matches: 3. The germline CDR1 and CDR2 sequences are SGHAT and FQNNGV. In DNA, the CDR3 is TGTGCCAGCAGCTTAATGGGACAGGGGAACAATGAGCAGTTCTTC. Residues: CASSLMGQGNNEQFF.

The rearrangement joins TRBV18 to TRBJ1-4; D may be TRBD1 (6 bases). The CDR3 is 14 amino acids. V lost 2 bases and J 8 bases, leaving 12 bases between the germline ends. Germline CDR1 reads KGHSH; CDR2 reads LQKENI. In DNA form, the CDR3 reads TGTGCCAGCTCACCATACAGGGATTGGGAAAAACTGTTTTTT. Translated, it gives CASSPYRDWEKLFF.

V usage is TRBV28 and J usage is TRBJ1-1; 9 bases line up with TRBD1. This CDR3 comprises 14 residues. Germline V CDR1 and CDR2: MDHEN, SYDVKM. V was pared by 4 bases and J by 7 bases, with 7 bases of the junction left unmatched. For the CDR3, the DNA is TGTGCCAGCAGTTCCGGGACAGGGAAGATTGAAGCTTTCTTT. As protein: CASSSGTGKIEAFF.

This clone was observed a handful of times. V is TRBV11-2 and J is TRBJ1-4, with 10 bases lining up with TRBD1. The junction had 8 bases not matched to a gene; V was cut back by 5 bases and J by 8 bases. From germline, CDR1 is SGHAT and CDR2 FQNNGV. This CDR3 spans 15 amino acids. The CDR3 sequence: CASSPWDRGVEKLFF. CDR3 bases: TGTGCCAGCAGCCCCTGGGACAGGGGAGTAGAAAAACTGTTTTTT. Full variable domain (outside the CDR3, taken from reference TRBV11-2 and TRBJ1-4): EAGVAQSPRYKIIEKRQSVAFWCNPISGHATLYWYQQILGQGPKLLIQFQNNGVVDDSQLPKDRFSAERLKGVDSTLKIQPAKLEDSAVYLCASSPWDRGVEKLFFGSGTQLSVL.

The CDR3 sequence is CASSGGGQGGEKQYF. The CDR3 DNA reads as TGCGCCAGCAGCGGGGGAGGACAGGGAGGGGAAAAGCAGTACTTC. The chain combines TRBV5-1 with TRBJ2-7; possibly TRBD1 for D (8 bases). The V and J ends lost 4 bases and 8 bases respectively, with 22 bases between them. The CDR3 is made up of 15 amino acids. Germline CDR1 reads SGHRS; CDR2 reads YFSETQ.

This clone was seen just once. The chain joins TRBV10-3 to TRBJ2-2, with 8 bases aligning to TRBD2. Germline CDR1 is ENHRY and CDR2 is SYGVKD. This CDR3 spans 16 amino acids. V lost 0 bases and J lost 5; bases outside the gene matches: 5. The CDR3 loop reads CAISESPGGTTGELFF. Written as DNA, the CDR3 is TGTGCCATCAGTGAGTCTCCGGGAGGGACTACCGGGGAGCTGTTTTTT.